This T cell receptor (beta chain) was sequenced during a study of blood T cell repertoires in COVID-19 (dated by TCRdb to 2019 to 2021). Background on the whole study: Samples from collaborators originated in the United States, Italy and Spain and spanned both the acute and convalescent phases of COVID-19. The material from the prospective study consisted of cDNA or gDNA derived from T cells, B-cell-depleted T cells, or PBMCs. Subjects who had been exposed to COVID-19, were actively infected with it, or had recovered from it provided the deeply sampled blood TCRbeta repertoires that made up the dataset. The repertoires were released in a freely available public database meant as a resource for research on the immune response to SARS-CoV-2. Samples were obtained from the ongoing ImmuneRACE study (first 160 participants) and from 1,200 or so subjects provided by 6 global collaborators. A de-identified subject ID, COVID-19 status, age in years and sex were almost always included in the sample metadata. Where available, HLA class I and class II types were taken from metadata supplied by the sample provider and were not determined by assay-based typing.

Here is what the overall study found, with its caveats: The amount of clinical and demographic metadata varied by source and participant and was provided uncurated.

TCRbeta CDR3 regions were amplified from genomic DNA by means of the immunoSEQ Assay, a bias-controlled multiplex PCR. Per the authors' processing: Nucleated cell counts per sample were estimated from amplification of reference gene primers within the assay. Sequence reads were collapsed and filtered to measure the absolute abundance of every unique TCRbeta CDR3 rearrangement. For each sample, productive Simpson clonality was calculated as the square root of Simpson's diversity index across productive rearrangements. In TCRdb, the immuneACCESS table is reduced to in-frame sequences with V and J assigned. These tables do not hold every clone; where another copy was compared, an unresolved V gene accounts for under half, and the others remain unexplained. That table gives V, J and clone size, and the DNA gave D and trimming. The sample has tens of thousands of clones on record, around 88% of them singletons. The ten largest clones capture more than 4.5% of the sample.

The CDR3 contains 14 residues, cysteine and phenylalanine counted. Kept here is only the CDR3 DNA, which spans 42 bases and is read in frame from base 1. Per the germline V gene (reference sequence), LNHDA is the CDR1 and SQIVND is the CDR2. The germline ends are 13 bases apart after V is trimmed by 3 bases and J by 8 bases. Each collaborating institution followed its own protocols to collect whole blood in K2EDTA tubes. For TCRbeta analysis, collaborators shipped samples as frozen whole blood, isolated PBMCs, or DNA extracted from either of those sample types. With regard to this clone: The specificity of this receptor is unknown. Per-nucleotide qualities are absent, and no much larger clonotype sits a single base away.

The receptor was derived from a woman older than 75 with acute or convalescent COVID-19. Sample: peripheral blood. The sequence links TRBV19 to TRBJ1-4, with no confident D gene call. The nucleotides are TGTGCCAGTAGTATGTCAATTGGTAGAGAAAAACTGTTTTTT. The encoded protein is CASSMSIGREKLFF.